This T cell receptor (beta chain) was documented in a study of low-dose radiotherapy and immunotherapy resistance in tumors. Study-wide context: The fractionation for Cohort 1 was 0.5 Gy per fraction every 2 weeks, totaling 6.5 Gy. Those assigned to Cohort 2 were treated with 1 Gy per fraction every two weeks (13 Gy in total over 26 weeks).

Each donor was administered nivolumab, ipilimumab, aspirin, low-dose cyclophosphamide and low-dose radiotherapy. Trimming shortened V by 0 bases and J by 4 bases, and 4 bases separated the two germline ends. The germline gives CDR1 MNHEY, CDR2 SMNVEV (reference sequence). The CDR3 sequence is 12 residues long. Gene-specific TRAV and TRBV primers were used for first-strand cDNA, covering alpha and beta chains. Amplification of TCRs used a constant-region primer and V-primer adapter for about 18 PCR cycles. Amplification of the isolated mRNA used in vitro transcription. From the reads, TCRdb called clonotypes with MiXCR, one entry per CDR3 protein. This sample carries 17,000 or so distinct CDR3 sequences, less than 85% of them seen once, and the ten largest clones take approximately 6%.

This chain connects TRBV27 to TRBJ2-7; D call uncertain. The clonotype originates from a human donor with advanced metastatic prostate, ovarian, gallbladder or colorectal cancer (not recorded which). This table probably holds off-target reads from a library built for another chain. The CDR3 coding sequence is TGTGCCAGCAGTTTATCGGTGTACGAGCAGTACTTC. Translation: CASSLSVYEQYF.